A single sample gave rise to the 15 T cell receptor beta chains below, sequenced in a study of blood T cell repertoires in COVID-19. Produced via immunoSEQ multiplex PCR; TCRdb's table is partial and in-frame only. Here the sample spans 55,000 to 75,000 clones, around 79% being singletons. The sequencing input was peripheral blood. Receptors were obtained from a man aged 60 to 75 with acute or convalescent COVID-19.

This clone showed up just once. The chain has TRBV5-1 and TRBJ2-2; D unresolved. Trimming shortened V by 0 bases and J by 3 bases, and 12 bases separated the two germline ends. In germline, CDR1 is SGHRS, CDR2 YFSETQ. The CDR3 loop spans 16 amino acids. The CDR3, as DNA: TGCGCCAGCAGCTTGGAGTTGGCGGATGACACCGGGGAGCTGTTTTTT. This translates into CASSLELADDTGELFF.

CDR3 nucleotides: TGTGCCAGCAGCTTAGGTTCACGGGACTATGGCTACACCTTC. Its translation: CASSLGSRDYGYTF. This chain links TRBV7-7 with TRBJ1-2; D unresolved. V lost 1 base and J lost 3, with 9 bases in between. CDR3 length: 14 residues. CDR1 SSHAT and CDR2 FNYEAQ come from the germline V gene (reference sequence).

V gene TRBV24-1 combines with J gene TRBJ2-3, with D tentatively TRBD1 (6 bases). Germline-derived CDR1 and CDR2 are KGHDR and SFDVKD. Trimming pared 7 bases from V and 2 bases from J, leaving 9 bases between. The CDR3 totals 13 residues. The CDR3 DNA sequence: TGTGCCACCAGCGACAGGTACACAGATACGCAGTATTTT. This codes for CATSDRYTDTQYF.

The count of this clone is one. The gene calls are TRBV24-1 and TRBJ2-2, with no clear D. The CDR3 consists of 13 residues. The V end was cut by 9 bases, the J end by 0 bases, with 7 bases between. The V gene's germline CDR1 is KGHDR and CDR2 SFDVKD. The CDR3 spells CATEEANTGELFF. The DNA for the CDR3 is TGTGCCACCGAAGAGGCGAACACCGGGGAGCTGTTTTTT.

There are a few counts of this clone. This CDR3 is also generated by other DNA sequences in the sample. The genes are TRBV24-1 and TRBJ2-3; 9 nucleotides align to TRBD1. Germline loops: CDR1 KGHDR, CDR2 SFDVKD. V dropped 0 bases and J dropped 6; count of bases not matched to a gene: 3. This CDR3 region has 15 residues. The DNA of the CDR3 is TGTGCCACCAGTGATTTGACAGGGGGCGTCGATACGCAGTATTTT. It specifies CATSDLTGGVDTQYF.

V is TRBV28 and J is TRBJ1-5; D gene uncertain. The V gene lost 1 base and the J gene lost 1 base, with 11 bases spanning the gap. Looked up from germline, CDR1 is MDHEN and CDR2 is SYDVKM. The CDR3 is made up of 16 amino acids. This CDR3 is CASSLSALESNQPQHF. CDR3 coding DNA: TGTGCCAGCAGTTTATCGGCCCTGGAGAGCAATCAGCCCCAGCATTTT.

The rearrangement joins TRBV11-2 to TRBJ1-3; 7 bases are shared with TRBD1. The germline gives CDR1 SGHAT, CDR2 FQNNGV. CDR3 length: 14 residues. Unmatched junction bases numbered 6, after V lost 6 bases and J lost 4 bases. CDR3 protein: CASRSTGSGNTIYF. The CDR3 region has the DNA TGTGCCAGCAGATCGACAGGGTCAGGAAACACCATATATTTT.

With respect to this clone: Other DNA sequences in this sample translate to the same CDR3. The V and J genes are TRBV2 and TRBJ2-7; 9 nucleotides match TRBD1. V lost 7 bases and J lost 7; bases outside the gene matches: 11. The CDR3 is 14 residues long. Germline-derived CDR1 and CDR2 are SNHLY and FYNNEI. The CDR3 loop is CASMAAGQGLEQYF. Written as DNA, the CDR3 is TGTGCCAGCATGGCGGCGGGACAGGGTCTAGAGCAGTACTTC.

This clone appeared many times. J is TRBJ2-2 and V is TRBV6-1; 8 nucleotides match TRBD2. The ends lost 2 bases at V and 6 bases at J; junction bases unmatched: 8. CDR3 length: 16 residues. Germline loops: CDR1 MNHNS, CDR2 SASEGT. The CDR3 is CASSESTGGTSGELFF. Here the CDR3 DNA reads TGTGCCAGCAGTGAATCTACGGGGGGGACCTCCGGGGAGCTGTTTTTT.

This clone showed up just once. V and J are TRBV5-4 and TRBJ2-3, with 13 bases identical to TRBD2. The CDR3 totals 16 residues. Germline CDR1 SGHNT, CDR2 YYREEE (reference sequence). J lost 5 bases, V lost 3 bases, and 6 bases had no gene match. This CDR3 reads CASSSTSGGAVDTQYF. CDR3 in DNA: TGTGCCAGCAGCTCTACTAGCGGGGGGGCGGTAGATACGCAGTATTTT. Filled out from reference TRBV5-4 and TRBJ2-3, the complete variable domain reads ETGVTQSPTHLIKTRGQQVTLRCSSQSGHNTVSWYQQALGQGPQFIFQYYREEENGRGNFPPRFSGLQFPNYSSELNVNALELDDSALYLCASSSTSGGAVDTQYFGPGTRLTVL.

This sequence joins TRBV29-1 and TRBJ1-5; a weak D match, TRBD1 (5 bases). This CDR3 spans 14 amino acids. Trimming pared 7 bases from V and 3 bases from J, leaving 16 bases between. From germline, CDR1 is SQVTM and CDR2 ANQGSEA. The DNA for the CDR3 is TGCAGCGCCCTGGGGACGGGGGTCAATCAGCCCCAGCATTTT. Translated, it gives CSALGTGVNQPQHF.

The J gene is TRBJ1-2, the V gene TRBV19; D gene ambiguous. Germline lookup yields CDR1 LNHDA and CDR2 SQIVND (reference sequence). The CDR3 loop spans 12 amino acids. V was clipped by 3 bases and J by 6 bases, with 8 bases between them. CDR3 in DNA: TGTGCCAGTAGTATCTTCGGGGATGGCTACACCTTC. Its protein is CASSIFGDGYTF.

This clone has more than one count but fewer than ten. V is TRBV5-1 and J is TRBJ2-3; TRBD1 aligns across 10 bases. Germline trimming cut 4 bases from V and 4 bases from J; bases unmatched to any gene: 12. Germline V lookup: CDR1 SGHRS, CDR2 YFSETQ. The CDR3 sequence is 17 residues long. The CDR3 DNA is TGCGCCAGCAGCCAACTCCCGACAGGGGGCGGATCAGATACGCAGTATTTT. It yields the protein CASSQLPTGGGSDTQYF.

This clone was counted only a few times. This chain uses TRBV18 with TRBJ1-4; 12 bases align to TRBD1. The CDR3 sequence is 16 residues long. The germline V gene has CDR1 KGHSH and CDR2 LQKENI. The ends lost 2 bases at V and 7 bases at J; junction bases unmatched: 5. CDR3 coding DNA: TGTGCCAGCTCACCAGGGACAGGGGGCCTTGGTGAAAAACTGTTTTTT. It translates to CASSPGTGGLGEKLFF. The entire variable domain, with the rest obtained from reference TRBV18 and TRBJ1-4, is as follows: NAGVMQNPRHLVRRRGQEARLRCSPMKGHSHVYWYRQLPEEGLKFMVYLQKENIIDESGMPKERFSAEFPKEGPSILRIQQVVRGDSAAYFCASSPGTGGLGEKLFFGSGTQLSVL.

This clone was seen a few times. This rearrangement joins TRBV18 to TRBJ1-6; 8 bases map to TRBD1. CDR3 length equals 15 residues. CDR1 KGHSH and CDR2 LQKENI come from the germline V gene. V trimming: 0 bases; J trimming: 5 bases; junction bases outside the gene matches: 0. CDR3 sequence: CASSPPDRDNSPLHF. CDR3 nucleotide sequence: TGTGCCAGCTCACCACCGGACAGGGATAATTCACCCCTCCACTTT.